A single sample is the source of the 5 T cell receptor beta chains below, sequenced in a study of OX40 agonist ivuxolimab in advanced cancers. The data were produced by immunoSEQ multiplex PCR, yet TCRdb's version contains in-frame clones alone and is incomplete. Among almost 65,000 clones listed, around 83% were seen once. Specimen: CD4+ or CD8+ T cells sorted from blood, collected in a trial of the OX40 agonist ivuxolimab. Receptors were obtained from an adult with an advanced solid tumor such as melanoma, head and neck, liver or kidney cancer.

CDR3 in DNA: TGTGCCAGCAGCTCGGGACTAGCGGGAGGAATCAGAAATGAGCAGTTCTTC. As protein: CASSSGLAGGIRNEQFF. This chain uses TRBV7-8 with TRBJ2-1; 15 bases are a match to TRBD2. This CDR3 is 17 amino acids long. With V trimmed by 4 bases and J by 7 bases, 8 bases remained unmatched. Germline values: CDR1 SGHVS, CDR2 FQNEAQ.

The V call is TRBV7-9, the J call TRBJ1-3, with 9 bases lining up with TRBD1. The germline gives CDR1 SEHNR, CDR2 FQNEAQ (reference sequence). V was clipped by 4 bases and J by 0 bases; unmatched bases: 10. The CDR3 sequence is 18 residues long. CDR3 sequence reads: CASSSSDRGPTSGNTIYF. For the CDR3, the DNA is TGTGCCAGCAGCTCATCGGACAGGGGTCCAACCTCTGGAAACACCATATATTTT.

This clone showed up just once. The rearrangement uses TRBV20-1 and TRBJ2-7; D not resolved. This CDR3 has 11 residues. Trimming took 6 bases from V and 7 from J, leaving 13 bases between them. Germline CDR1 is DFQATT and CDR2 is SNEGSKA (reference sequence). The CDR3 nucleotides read TGCAGTGCCGAGTCGGCGGTGGAGCAGTACTTC. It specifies CSAESAVEQYF.

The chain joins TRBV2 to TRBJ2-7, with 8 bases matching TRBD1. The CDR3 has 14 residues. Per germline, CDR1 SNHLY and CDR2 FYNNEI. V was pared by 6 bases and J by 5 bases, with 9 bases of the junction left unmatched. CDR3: CASRRGQGANEQYF. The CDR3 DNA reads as TGTGCCAGCAGACGTGGCCAGGGGGCAAACGAGCAGTACTTC.

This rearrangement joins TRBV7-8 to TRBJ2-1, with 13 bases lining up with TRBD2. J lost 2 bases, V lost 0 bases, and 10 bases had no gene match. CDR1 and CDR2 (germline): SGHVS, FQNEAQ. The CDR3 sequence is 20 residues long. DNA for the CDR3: TGTGCCAGCAGCTTAGCGGTACTAGCGGGAGGGCCCGAGGCCTACAATGAGCAGTTCTTC. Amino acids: CASSLAVLAGGPEAYNEQFF.